Presented here are 3 T cell receptor beta chains from one specimen sequenced in a study of tissue T cells after allogeneic stem cell transplantation. Time point reported: mouse harvest day 14 after allogeneic transplant. Mouse grafts combined 10^7 T-cell-depleted bone marrow cells with 10^6 splenic CD5+ T cells. The data were produced by immunoSEQ multiplex PCR, yet TCRdb's version contains in-frame clones alone and is incomplete. The repertoire has more than 2,500 clones, 45% of them found once; the top ten carry 28%. Sequences were obtained from lymph node tissue. These receptors originate from a female BALB/c mouse given C57BL/6 T cells with graft-versus-host disease after an allogeneic hematopoietic cell transplant.

A word on this clone: The gene names given are mouse names. Read data end 1 residue before the CDR3 end; the end is taken from the germline J gene. The chain couples TRBV26 to TRBJ2-4, with D maybe TRBD1 (6 bases). CDR1 and CDR2 (germline): KGHPV, FQNQEV (reference sequence). The CDR3 consists of 13 residues. With 6 bases removed from V and 4 bases from J, the gap between germline ends came to 11 bases. CDR3 amino acids: CASSQRTENTLYF. The CDR3 bases that were read are TGTGCCAGCAGCCAAAGGACAGAAAACACCTTGTAC.

As for this clone: The gene names here belong to mouse. The CDR3 end falls 1 residue outside the read, so it is completed with the germline J gene. V gene TRBV12-1 combines with J gene TRBJ1-2; D is uncertain. CDR1 and CDR2 from the germline V gene are SGHSN and HYEKVE. V lost 1 base and J lost 2, with 10 bases in between. The CDR3 is 14 amino acids. CDR3 DNA, as far as it was read: TGTGCCAGCTCTCTAGTGGGCGGGAACTCCGACTACACC. This sequence encodes CASSLVGGNSDYT. The entire CDR3 protein reads CASSLVGGNSDYTF.

This clone was found a few times. The gene symbols are mouse symbols. The CDR3 end is not reached by the read, which stops 1 residue before it; the germline J gene fills it in. The chain joins TRBV3 to TRBJ1-4; possible D gene TRBD1, 6 bases. CDR1 and CDR2 (germline): SNHLY, FYNGKV (reference sequence). Trimming removed 5 bases from V and 0 bases from J, with 10 bases in between. The CDR3 covers 15 residues. Incomplete CDR3 DNA: TGTGCCAGCAGCCCCGGGACAATTTCCAACGAAAGATTATTT. It yields the protein CASSPGTISNERLF. In full, the CDR3 is CASSPGTISNERLFF.